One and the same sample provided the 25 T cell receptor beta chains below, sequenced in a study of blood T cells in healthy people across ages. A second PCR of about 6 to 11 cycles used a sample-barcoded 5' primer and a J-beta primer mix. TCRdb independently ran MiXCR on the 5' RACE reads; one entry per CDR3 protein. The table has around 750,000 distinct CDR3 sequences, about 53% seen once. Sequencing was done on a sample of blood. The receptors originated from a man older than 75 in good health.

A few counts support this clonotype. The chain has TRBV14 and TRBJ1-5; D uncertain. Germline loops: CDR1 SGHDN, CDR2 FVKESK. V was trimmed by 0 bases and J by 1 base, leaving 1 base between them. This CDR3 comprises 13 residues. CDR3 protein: CASSQDSNQPQHF. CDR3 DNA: TGTGCCAGCAGCCAAGACAGCAATCAGCCCCAGCATTTT.

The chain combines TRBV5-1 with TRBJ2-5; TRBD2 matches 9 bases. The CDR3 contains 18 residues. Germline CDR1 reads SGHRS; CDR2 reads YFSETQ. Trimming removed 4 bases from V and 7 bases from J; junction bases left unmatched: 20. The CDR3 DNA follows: TGCGCCAGCAGCCTCCGGTCCGCGGGAGGGCCGACTCCTGGGACCCAGTACTTC. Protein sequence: CASSLRSAGGPTPGTQYF.

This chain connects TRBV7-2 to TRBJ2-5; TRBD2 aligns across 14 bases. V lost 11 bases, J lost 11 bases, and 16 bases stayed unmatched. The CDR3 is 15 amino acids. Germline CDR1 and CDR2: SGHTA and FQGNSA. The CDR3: CACTPQGLAGVEQYF. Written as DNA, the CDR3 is TGTGCCTGCACCCCACAGGGACTAGCGGGAGTGGAGCAGTACTTC.

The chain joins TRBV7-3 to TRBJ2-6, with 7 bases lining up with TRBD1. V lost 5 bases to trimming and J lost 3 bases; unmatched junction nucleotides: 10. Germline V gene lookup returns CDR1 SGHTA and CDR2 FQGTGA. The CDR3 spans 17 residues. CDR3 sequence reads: CASSPPTGFGGANVLTF. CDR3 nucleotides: TGTGCCAGCAGCCCGCCGACAGGGTTTGGTGGGGCCAACGTCCTGACTTTC.

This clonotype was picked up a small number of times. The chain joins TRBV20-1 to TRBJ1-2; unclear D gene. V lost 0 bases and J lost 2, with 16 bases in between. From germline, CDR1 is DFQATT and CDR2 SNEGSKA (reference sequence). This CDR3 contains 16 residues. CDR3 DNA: TGCAGTGCTAGAGATCCTAAATTCCAGCGCAACTATGGCTACACCTTC. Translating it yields CSARDPKFQRNYGYTF.

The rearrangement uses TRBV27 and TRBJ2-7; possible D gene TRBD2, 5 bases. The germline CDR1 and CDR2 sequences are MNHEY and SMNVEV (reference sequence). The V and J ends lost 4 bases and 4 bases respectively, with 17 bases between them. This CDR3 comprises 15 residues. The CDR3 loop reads CASSSGDPRLYEQYF. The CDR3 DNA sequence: TGTGCCAGCAGTTCCGGGGATCCGAGGCTTTACGAGCAGTACTTC.

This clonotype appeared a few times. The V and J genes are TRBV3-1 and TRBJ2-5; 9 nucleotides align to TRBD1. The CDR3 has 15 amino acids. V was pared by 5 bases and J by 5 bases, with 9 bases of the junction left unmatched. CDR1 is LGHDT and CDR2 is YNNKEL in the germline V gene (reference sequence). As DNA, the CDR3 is TGTGCCAGCAGCTTAGGACAGGGGATAGGGGAGACCCAGTACTTC. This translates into CASSLGQGIGETQYF.

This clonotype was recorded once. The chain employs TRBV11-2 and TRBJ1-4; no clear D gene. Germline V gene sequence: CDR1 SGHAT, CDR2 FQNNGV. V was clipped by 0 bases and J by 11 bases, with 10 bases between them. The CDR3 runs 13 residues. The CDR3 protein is CASSLERFGKLFF. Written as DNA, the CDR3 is TGTGCCAGCAGCTTAGAAAGGTTTGGGAAACTGTTTTTT.

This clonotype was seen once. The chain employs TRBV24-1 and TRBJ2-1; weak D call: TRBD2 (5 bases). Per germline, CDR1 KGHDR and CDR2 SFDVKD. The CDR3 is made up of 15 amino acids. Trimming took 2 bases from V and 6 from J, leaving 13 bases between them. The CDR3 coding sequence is TGTGCCACCAGTGATTCCCGGCGGGCAGCCAATGAGCAGTTCTTC. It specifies CATSDSRRAANEQFF.

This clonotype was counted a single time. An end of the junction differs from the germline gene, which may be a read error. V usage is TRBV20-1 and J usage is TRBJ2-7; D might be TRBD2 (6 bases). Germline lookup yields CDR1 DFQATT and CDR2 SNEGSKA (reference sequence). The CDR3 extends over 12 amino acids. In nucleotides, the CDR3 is TGCAATGCTAGCGAGATGGGCTACGAGCAGTACTTC. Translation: CNASEMGYEQYF.

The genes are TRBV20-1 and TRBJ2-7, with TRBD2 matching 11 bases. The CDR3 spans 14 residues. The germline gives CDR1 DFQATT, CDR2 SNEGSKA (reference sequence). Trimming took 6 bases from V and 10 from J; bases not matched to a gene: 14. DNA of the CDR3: TGCAGTGCGATACTACTAGCGGGGGCCAAAACCCAGTACTTC. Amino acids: CSAILLAGAKTQYF.

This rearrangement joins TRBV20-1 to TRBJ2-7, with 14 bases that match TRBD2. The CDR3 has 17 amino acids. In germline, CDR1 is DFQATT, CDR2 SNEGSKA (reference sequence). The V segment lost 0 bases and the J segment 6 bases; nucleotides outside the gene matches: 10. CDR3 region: CSARDSGGTSGRFEQYF. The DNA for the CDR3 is TGCAGTGCTAGAGATTCAGGGGGGACTAGCGGGAGATTCGAGCAGTACTTC.

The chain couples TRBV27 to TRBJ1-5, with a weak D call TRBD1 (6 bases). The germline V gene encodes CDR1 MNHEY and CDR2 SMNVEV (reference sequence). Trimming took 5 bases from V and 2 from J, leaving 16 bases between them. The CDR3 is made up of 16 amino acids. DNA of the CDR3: TGTGCCAGCAGTGGGGGCGTAAAAGCGGGCAATCAGCCCCAGCATTTT. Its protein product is CASSGGVKAGNQPQHF.

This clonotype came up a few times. Here the CDR3 reads CSVGGASTEAFF. The CDR3 coding sequence is TGCAGCGTTGGAGGGGCGAGCACTGAAGCTTTCTTT. The chain uses TRBV29-1 and TRBJ1-1; D is perhaps TRBD1 (5 bases). Germline V gene data show CDR1 as SQVTM and CDR2 as ANQGSEA. Between the trimmed V and J ends, which lost 4 bases and 4 bases, there was a span of 10 bases. The CDR3 runs to 12 residues.

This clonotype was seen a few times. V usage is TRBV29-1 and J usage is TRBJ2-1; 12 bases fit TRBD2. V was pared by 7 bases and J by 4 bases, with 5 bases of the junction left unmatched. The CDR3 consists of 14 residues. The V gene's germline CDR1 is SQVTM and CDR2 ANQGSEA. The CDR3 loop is CSAGTSGGYNEQFF. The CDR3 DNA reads TGCAGCGCAGGAACTAGCGGGGGGTACAATGAGCAGTTCTTC.

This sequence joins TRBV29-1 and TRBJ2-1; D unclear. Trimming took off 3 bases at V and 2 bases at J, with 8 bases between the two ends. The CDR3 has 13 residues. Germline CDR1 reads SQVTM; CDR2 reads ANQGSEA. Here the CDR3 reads CSVEGSPYNEQFF. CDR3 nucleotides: TGCAGCGTTGAGGGAAGCCCCTACAATGAGCAGTTCTTC.

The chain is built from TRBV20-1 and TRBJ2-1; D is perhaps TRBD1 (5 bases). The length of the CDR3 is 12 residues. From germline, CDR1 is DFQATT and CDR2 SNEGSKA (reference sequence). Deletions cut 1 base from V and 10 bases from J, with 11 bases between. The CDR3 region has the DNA TGCAGTGCTAGAGGGGGCCCATGGGAGCAGTTCTTC. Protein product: CSARGGPWEQFF.

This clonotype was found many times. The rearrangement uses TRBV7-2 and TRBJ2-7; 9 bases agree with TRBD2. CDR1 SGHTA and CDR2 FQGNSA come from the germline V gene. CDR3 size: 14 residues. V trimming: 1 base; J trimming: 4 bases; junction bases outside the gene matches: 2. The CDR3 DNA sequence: TGTGCCAGCAGCTTAGTCGCGGGAGGGTACGAGCAGTACTTC. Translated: CASSLVAGGYEQYF.

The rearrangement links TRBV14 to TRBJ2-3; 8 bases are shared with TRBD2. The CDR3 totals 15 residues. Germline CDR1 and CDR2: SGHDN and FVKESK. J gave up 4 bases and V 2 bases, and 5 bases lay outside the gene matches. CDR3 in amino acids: CASSQLAGRPDTQYF. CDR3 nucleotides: TGTGCCAGCAGCCAATTAGCGGGAAGGCCAGATACGCAGTATTTT.

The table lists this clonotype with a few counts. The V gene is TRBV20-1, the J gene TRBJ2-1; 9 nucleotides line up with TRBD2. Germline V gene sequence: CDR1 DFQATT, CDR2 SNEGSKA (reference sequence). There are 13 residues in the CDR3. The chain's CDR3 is CSAPGLAGNEQFF. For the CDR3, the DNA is TGCAGCGCCCCGGGACTAGCTGGGAATGAGCAGTTCTTC.

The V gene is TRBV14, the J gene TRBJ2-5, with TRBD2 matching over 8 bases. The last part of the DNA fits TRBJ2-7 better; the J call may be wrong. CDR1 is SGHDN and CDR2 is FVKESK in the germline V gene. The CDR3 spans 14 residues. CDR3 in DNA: TGTGCCAGCAGCCCGGGGACTAGACGCGACGAGCAGTACTTC. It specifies CASSPGTRRDEQYF.

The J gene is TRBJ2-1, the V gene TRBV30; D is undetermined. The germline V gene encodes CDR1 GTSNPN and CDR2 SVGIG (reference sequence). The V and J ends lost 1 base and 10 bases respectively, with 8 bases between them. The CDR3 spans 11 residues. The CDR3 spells CAWSATWEQFF. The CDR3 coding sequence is TGTGCCTGGAGTGCTACGTGGGAGCAGTTCTTC.

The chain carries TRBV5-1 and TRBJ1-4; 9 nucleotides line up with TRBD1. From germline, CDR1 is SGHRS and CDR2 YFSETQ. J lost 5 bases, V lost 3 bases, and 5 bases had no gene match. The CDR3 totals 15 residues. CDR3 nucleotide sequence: TGCGCCAGCAGCTCCCGACAGGGGGTAAATGAAAAACTGTTTTTT. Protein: CASSSRQGVNEKLFF.

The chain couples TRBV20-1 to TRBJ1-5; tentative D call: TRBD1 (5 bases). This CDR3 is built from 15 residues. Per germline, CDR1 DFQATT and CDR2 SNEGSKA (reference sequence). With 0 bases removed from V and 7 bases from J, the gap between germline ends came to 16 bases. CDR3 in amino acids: CSARDPWGTGQPQHF. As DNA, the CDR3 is TGCAGTGCTAGAGATCCGTGGGGGACCGGGCAGCCCCAGCATTTT.

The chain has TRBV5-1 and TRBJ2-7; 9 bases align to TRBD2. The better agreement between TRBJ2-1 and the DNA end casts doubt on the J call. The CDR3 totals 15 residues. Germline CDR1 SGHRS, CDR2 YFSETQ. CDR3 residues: CASSLSGGLAFEQFF. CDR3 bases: TGCGCCAGCAGCTTATCCGGGGGACTAGCATTCGAGCAGTTCTTC.